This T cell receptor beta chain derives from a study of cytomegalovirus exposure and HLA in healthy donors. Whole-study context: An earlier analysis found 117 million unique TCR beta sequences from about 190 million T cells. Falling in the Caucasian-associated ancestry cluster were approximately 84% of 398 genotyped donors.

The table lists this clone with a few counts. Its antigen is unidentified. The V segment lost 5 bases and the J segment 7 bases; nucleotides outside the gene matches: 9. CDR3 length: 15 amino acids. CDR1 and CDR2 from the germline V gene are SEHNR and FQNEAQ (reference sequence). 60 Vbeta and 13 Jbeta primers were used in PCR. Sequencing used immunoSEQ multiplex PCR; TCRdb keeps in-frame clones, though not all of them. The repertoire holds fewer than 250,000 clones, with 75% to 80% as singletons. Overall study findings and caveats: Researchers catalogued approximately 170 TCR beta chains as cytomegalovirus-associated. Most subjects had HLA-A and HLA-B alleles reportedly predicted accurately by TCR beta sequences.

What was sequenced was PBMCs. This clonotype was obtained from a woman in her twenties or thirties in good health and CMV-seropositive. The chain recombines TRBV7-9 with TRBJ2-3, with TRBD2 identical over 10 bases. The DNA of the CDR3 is TGTGCCAGCAGCCCTAGGGGTAGCGGGAGGAATACGCAGTATTTT. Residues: CASSPRGSGRNTQYF.